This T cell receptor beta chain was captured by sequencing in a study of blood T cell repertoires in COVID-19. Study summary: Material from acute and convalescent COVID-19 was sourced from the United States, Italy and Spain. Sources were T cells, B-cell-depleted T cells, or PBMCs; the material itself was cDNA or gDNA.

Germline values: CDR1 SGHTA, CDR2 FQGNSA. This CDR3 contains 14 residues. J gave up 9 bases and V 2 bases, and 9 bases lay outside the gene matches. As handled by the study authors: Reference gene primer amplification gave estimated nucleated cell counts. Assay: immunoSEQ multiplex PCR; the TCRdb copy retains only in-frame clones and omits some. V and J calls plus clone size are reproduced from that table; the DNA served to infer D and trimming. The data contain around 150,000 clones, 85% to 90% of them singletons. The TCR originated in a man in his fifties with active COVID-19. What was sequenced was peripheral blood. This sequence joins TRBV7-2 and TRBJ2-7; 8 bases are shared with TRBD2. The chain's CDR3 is CASSLPGRTSLQYF. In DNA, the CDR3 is TGTGCCAGCAGCTTACCAGGCCGGACTAGCTTGCAGTACTTC. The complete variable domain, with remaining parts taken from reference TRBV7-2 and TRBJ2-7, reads GAGVSQSPSNKVTEKGKDVELRCDPISGHTALYWYRQSLGQGLEFLIYFQGNSAPDKSGLPSDRFSAERTGGSVSTLTIQRTQQEDSAVYLCASSLPGRTSLQYFGPGTRLTVT.